The following is a T cell receptor (beta chain) sequence with its context. What this receptor recognizes is not known. Per-base quality was not reported, and no clone a single base away is much larger than it. The data were taken from a study of blood T cell repertoires in COVID-19 (dated by TCRdb to 2018 to 2021). General notes on the study: The collaborator samples originated in the United States, Italy and Spain and spanned the acute and convalescent phases of COVID-19. The prospective study material was composed of cDNA or gDNA derived from T cells, B-cell-depleted T cells, or PBMCs. The dataset comprised deeply sampled blood TCRbeta repertoires from subjects exposed to, actively infected with, or recovered from COVID-19. The repertoires were made available in a free public database intended to serve as a resource for research on the immune response to SARS-CoV-2. Samples were obtained from the ongoing ImmuneRACE study (first 160 participants) and from 1,200 or so subjects provided by 6 global collaborators. Sample metadata almost always included a de-identified subject ID, COVID-19 status, age in years and sex. Where available, HLA class I and class II types were taken from metadata supplied by the sample provider and were not determined by assay-based typing. The investigation overall reported the following: The quantity of clinical and demographic metadata differed by source and by participant and was supplied without curation.

The collaborating institutions used their own protocols to collect whole blood in K2EDTA tubes. For TCRbeta analysis, collaborator samples were shipped as frozen whole blood, as isolated PBMCs, or as DNA extracted from either sample type. TCRbeta CDR3 regions were amplified from genomic DNA using the immunoSEQ Assay, a bias-controlled multiplex PCR. In the paper's pipeline: Within the assay, amplification of reference gene primers was used to estimate how many nucleated cells each sample contained. To quantify the absolute abundance of each unique TCRbeta CDR3 rearrangement, sequence reads were collapsed and filtered. Productive Simpson clonality was computed per sample as the square root of Simpson's diversity index over productive rearrangements. Not all clones reach the TCRdb copy of this immuneACCESS table, which keeps in-frame sequences only. Checked studies attribute under half of the gap to unresolved V genes and leave the rest unexplained. V, J and clone size are those of that table, while D and trimming were read from the DNA. This sample holds some 51,000 clones; around nine tenths were observed only once. Approximately 9.6% of the sample is in the top ten clones.

From a lookup of the germline V gene, CDR1 and CDR2 are SGHNT and YENEEA. The germline ends are 15 bases apart after V is trimmed by 1 base and J by 6 bases. The CDR3 goes from the cysteine to the phenylalanine over 16 residues. Only CDR3 DNA is held: 48 bases, read in frame from base 1. Sample: peripheral blood. The receptor chain draws on TRBV11-3 and TRBJ2-2; TRBD2 is a possible D gene, resting on 5 matching bases. This sequence was found in a man in his forties or fifties with active COVID-19. The DNA reads as follows: TGTGCCAGCAGCTTAGGGGCCGGGGAACTGGCCGGGGAGCTGTTTTTT. It encodes CASSLGAGELAGELFF.